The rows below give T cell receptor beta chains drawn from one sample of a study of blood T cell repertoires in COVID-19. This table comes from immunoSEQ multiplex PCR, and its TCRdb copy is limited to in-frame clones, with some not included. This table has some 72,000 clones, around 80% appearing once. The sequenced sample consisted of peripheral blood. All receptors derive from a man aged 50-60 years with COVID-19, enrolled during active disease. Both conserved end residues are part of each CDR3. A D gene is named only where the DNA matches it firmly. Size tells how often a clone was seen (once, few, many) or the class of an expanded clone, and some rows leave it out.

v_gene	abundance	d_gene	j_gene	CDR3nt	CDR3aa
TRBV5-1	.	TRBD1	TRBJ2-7	TGCGCCAGCAGCCTACAGGGGAGCTCCTACGAGCAGTACTTC	CASSLQGSSYEQYF
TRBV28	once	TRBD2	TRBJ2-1	TGTGCCAGCAGTAATAGCGGGAGCTCCTACAATGAGCAGTTCTTC	CASSNSGSSYNEQFF
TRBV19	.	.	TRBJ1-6	TGTGCCAGTAGGCCGGGAGCCGATAATTCACCCCTCCACTTT	CASRPGADNSPLHF
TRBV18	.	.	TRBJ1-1	TGTGCCAGCTCACCACCGAGGGCGATGAACACTGAAGCTTTCTTT	CASSPPRAMNTEAFF
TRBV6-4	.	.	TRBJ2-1	TGTGCCAGCGGCGCGGGGCTAGCCGCATCGGATGAGCAGTTCTTC	CASGAGLAASDEQFF
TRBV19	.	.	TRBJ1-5	TGTGCCAGTAGGGGGACAAATTGGGCTCAGCCCCAGCATTTT	CASRGTNWAQPQHF
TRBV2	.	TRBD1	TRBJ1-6	TGTGCCAGCATGAAGACAGGGTATAATTCACCCCTCCACTTT	CASMKTGYNSPLHF
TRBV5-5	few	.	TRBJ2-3	TGTGCCAGCAGCTGGGCAGTCACAGATACGCAGTATTTT	CASSWAVTDTQYF
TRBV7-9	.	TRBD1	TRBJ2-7	TGTGCCAGCAGCTTAGACGGGACAGCAGCTTACGAGCAGTACTTC	CASSLDGTAAYEQYF
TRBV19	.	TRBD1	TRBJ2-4	TGTGCCAGTAGTCCAGGGGGCACCGGGACAGGAGTAGCCAAAAACATTCAGTACTTC	CASSPGGTGTGVAKNIQYF
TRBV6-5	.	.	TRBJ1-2	TGTGCCAGCAGTCGTGGGGGGAAGGGGAGCTATGGCTACACCTTC	CASSRGGKGSYGYTF
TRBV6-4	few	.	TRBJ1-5	TGTGCCAGCAGTGAGGGGGGGGCCAATCAGCCCCAGCATTTT	CASSEGGANQPQHF